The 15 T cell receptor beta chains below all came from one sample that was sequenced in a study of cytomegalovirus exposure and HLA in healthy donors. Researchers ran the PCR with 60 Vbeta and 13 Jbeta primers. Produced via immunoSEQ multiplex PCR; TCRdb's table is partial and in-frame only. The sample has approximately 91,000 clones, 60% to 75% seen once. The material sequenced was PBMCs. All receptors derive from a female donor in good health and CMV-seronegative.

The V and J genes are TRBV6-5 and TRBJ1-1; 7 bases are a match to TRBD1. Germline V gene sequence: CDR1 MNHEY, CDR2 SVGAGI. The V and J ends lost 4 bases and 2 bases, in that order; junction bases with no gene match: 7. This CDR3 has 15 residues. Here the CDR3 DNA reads TGTGCCAGCAGTTTCACGGGACAGATTAACACTGAAGCTTTCTTT. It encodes CASSFTGQINTEAFF.

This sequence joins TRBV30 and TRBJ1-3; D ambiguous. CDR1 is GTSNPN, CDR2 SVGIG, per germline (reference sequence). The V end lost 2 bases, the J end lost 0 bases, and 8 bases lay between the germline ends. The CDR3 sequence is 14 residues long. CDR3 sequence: CAWSQFYSGNTIYF. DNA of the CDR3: TGTGCCTGGAGTCAGTTTTACTCTGGAAACACCATATATTTT.

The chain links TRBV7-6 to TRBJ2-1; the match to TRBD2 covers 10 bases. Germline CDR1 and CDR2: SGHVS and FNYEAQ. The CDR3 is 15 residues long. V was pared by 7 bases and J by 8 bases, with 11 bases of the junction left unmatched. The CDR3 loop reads CASIGSSLAGDEQFF. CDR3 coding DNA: TGTGCCAGCATCGGCAGTAGTCTAGCGGGAGATGAGCAGTTCTTC.

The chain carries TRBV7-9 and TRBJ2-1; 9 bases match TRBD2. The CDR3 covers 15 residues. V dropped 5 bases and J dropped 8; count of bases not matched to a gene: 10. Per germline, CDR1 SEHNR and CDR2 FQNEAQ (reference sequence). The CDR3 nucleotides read TGTGCCAGCAGCGTTAGCGGGAGCGGGTTGGATGAGCAGTTCTTC. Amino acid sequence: CASSVSGSGLDEQFF.

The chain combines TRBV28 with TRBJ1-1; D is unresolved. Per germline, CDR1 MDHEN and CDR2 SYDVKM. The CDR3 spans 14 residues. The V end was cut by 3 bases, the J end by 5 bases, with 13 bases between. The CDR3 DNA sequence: TGTGCCAGCAGTTTTGGAGGTAGTTGGACTGAAGCTTTCTTT. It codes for CASSFGGSWTEAFF.

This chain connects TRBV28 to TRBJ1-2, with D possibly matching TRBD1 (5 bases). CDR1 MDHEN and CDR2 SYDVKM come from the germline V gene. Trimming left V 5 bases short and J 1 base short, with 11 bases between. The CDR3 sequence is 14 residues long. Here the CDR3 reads CASSAGGVNYGYTF. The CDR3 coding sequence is TGTGCCAGCAGTGCCGGGGGGGTTAACTATGGCTACACCTTC.

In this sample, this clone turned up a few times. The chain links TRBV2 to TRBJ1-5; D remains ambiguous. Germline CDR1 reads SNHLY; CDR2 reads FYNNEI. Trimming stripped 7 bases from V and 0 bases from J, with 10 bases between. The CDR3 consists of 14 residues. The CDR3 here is CASTSQNSNQPQHF. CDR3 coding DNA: TGTGCCAGCACATCGCAGAATAGCAATCAGCCCCAGCATTTT.

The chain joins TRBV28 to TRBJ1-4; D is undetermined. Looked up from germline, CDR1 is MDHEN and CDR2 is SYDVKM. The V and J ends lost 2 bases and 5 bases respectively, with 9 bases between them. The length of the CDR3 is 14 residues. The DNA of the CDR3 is TGTGCCAGCAGTTTAAGTGGGGAGAATGAAAAACTGTTTTTT. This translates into CASSLSGENEKLFF.

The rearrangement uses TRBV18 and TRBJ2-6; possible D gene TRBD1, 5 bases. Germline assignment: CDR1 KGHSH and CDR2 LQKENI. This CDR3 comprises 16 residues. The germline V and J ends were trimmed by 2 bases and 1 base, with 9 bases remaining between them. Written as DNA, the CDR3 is TGTGCCAGCTCACCATTCAGGGAATCTGGGGCCAACGTCCTGACTTTC. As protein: CASSPFRESGANVLTF.

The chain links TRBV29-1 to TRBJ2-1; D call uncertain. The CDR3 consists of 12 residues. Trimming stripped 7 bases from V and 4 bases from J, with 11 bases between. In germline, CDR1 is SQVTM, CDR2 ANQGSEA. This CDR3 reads CSAGDRYNEQFF. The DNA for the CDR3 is TGCAGCGCTGGAGATAGATACAATGAGCAGTTCTTC.

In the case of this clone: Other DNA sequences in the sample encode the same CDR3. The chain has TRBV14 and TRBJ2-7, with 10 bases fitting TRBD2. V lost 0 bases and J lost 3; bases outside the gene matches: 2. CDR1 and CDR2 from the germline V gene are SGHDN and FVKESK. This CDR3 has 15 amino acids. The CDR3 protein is CASSQEAGGSYEQYF. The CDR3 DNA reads TGTGCCAGCAGCCAAGAAGCGGGAGGGAGCTACGAGCAGTACTTC.

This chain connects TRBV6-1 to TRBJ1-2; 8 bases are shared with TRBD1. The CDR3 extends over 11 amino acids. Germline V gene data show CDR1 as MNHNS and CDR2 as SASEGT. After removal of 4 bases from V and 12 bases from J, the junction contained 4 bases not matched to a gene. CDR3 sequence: CASSGGQGHTF. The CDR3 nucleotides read TGTGCCAGCAGTGGTGGACAGGGTCACACCTTC.

The CDR3 sequence: CASVQDSGANVLTF. The CDR3 DNA reads as TGTGCCAGCGTGCAGGACTCTGGGGCCAACGTCCTGACTTTC. The chain has TRBV2 and TRBJ2-6, with D unclear. The CDR3 is 14 amino acids. CDR1 and CDR2 (germline): SNHLY, FYNNEI. The V gene lost 8 bases and the J gene lost 0 bases, with 8 bases spanning the gap.

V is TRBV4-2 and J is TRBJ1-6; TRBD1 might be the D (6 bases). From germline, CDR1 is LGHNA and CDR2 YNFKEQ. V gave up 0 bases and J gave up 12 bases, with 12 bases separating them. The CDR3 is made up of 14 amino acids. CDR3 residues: CASSQDAQGRPLHF. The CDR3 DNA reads TGTGCCAGCAGCCAAGATGCCCAGGGGCGACCCCTCCACTTT.

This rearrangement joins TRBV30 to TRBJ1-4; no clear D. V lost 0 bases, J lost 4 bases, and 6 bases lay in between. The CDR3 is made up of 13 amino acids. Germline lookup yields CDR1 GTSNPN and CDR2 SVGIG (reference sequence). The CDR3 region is CAWSVGHNEKLFF. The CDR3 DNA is TGTGCCTGGAGTGTTGGGCATAATGAAAAACTGTTTTTT.